This T cell receptor beta chain was profiled in a study of response to subunit inactivated influenza vaccine (dated by TCRdb to 2016 to 2019). Context from the whole study: Deep quantitative profiling of the T cell receptor repertoire was used in the study to follow responses to a trivalent subunit inactivated influenza vaccine. Overall results and qualifications from the work: The authors suggested that each seasonal influenza vaccination may recruit only a limited number of new T cells.

Library generation was performed with RT-PCR. The sequencer listed for this sample is Illumina HiSeq 2500. TCRdb redid the processing of the public reads, applying fastp at Q25 and MiXCR, and retained in-frame beta chains. For every CDR3 protein sequence, its rows merge into one entry that carries the most common genes and DNA. The sample has around 320,000 distinct CDR3 sequences on record, about 20% of them singletons. The top ten clonotypes cover about 9.4% of the sample. A note on this clonotype: Its recognized antigen is unknown. Per-base quality was not reported, and no clone a single base away is much larger than it.

The germline V gene (reference sequence) yields SGHKS for CDR1 and YYEKEE for CDR2. From the cysteine up to the phenylalanine, the CDR3 has a length of 15 residues. The retained sequence is limited to the CDR3, 45 bases, with the frame set at the first base. Compared with germline, V lacks 3 bases and J lacks 0 bases; bases without a gene match: 4. The receptor was derived from a man between 50 and 75 years old who received an inactivated influenza vaccine. Donor details come from another sample of the same person, matched by shared clones. This material consisted of PBMCs from blood, taken less than 22 months after vaccination. The chain uses TRBV5-5 and TRBJ1-1; 8 nucleotides in the junction match TRBD1. Read as DNA, the sequence is TGTGCCAGCAGCTCCGGACAGGGCATGAACACTGAAGCTTTCTTT. Its translation reads: CASSSGQGMNTEAFF.